This T cell receptor (beta chain) was documented in a study of T cells in Graves' hyperthyroidism and ophthalmopathy. Across the study: Blood from the periphery was taken at initial diagnosis, before any treatment.

Per germline, CDR1 WSHSY and CDR2 SAAADI. This CDR3 has 13 amino acids. Trimming left V 3 bases short and J 1 base short, with 1 base between. RNA transcripts yielded amplified TCR beta CDR3 regions. Using the HTBI primer set, a first-round RT-PCR was run on the TCR CDR3. TCRdb reanalysed the multiplex PCR reads using MiXCR and keeps one entry per CDR3 protein. This table holds 250,000 to 350,000 distinct CDR3 sequences, about 20% found once. Source material for PBMCs was more than 9.5 ml fresh peripheral blood. Material: blood. The rearrangement joins TRBV10-2 to TRBJ2-6, with D hard to call. The clonotype originates from a man aged 30-40 years with Graves' ophthalmopathy. The CDR3 spells CASSESGANVLTF. CDR3 coding DNA: TGCGCCAGCAGTGAATCTGGGGCCAACGTCCTGACTTTC.